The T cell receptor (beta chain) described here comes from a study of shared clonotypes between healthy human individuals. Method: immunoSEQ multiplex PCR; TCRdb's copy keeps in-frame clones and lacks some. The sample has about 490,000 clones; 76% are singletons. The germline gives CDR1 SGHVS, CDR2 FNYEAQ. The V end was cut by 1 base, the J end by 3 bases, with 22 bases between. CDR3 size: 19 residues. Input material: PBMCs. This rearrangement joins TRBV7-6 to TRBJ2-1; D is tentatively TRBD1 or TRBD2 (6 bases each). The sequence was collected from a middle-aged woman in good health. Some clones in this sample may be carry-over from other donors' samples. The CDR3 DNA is TGTGCCAGCAGCTTAGGCGGGACACTGGATATAAGTCTCTACAATGAGCAGTTCTTC. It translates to CASSLGGTLDISLYNEQFF.